This TCR beta chain stems from a study of sequential checkpoint blockade in melanoma. Described treatment: randomized to nivolumab then ipilimumab (arm A) or the reverse (arm B). Measured with immunoSEQ multiplex PCR; TCRdb has only the in-frame clones, and not every one. The sample lists about 11,000 clones, 50% to 65% occurring once. This clone was picked up a small number of times. V shed 5 bases and J 5 bases; nucleotides not matched to a gene: 13. This CDR3 comprises 16 residues. The germline V gene has CDR1 MDHEN and CDR2 SYDVKM. This sequence originates from a human donor with melanoma. V usage is TRBV28 and J usage is TRBJ2-5; TRBD2 matches at 8 bases. The sample here was CD8+ T cells sorted from blood (inferred from file names), taken from a patient given nivolumab and ipilimumab in sequence. DNA for the CDR3: TGTGCCAGCAGTCGGGTGGGTGTGCCGGGAGGGGAGACCCAGTACTTC. This sequence encodes CASSRVGVPGGETQYF.